Following are 21 T cell receptor beta chains from one sample sequenced in a study of Graves' ophthalmopathy and Graves' hyperthyroidism (dated by TCRdb to 2016 to 2019). This sample was sequenced with an Illumina HiSeq 2000. For repertoire sequencing, the TCR beta CDR3 regions were amplified from RNA transcripts. The first round was an RT-PCR using HTBI primers with the Qiagen OneStep RT-PCR kit, and this first round was followed by a second-round multiplex PCR, then size selection and purification. TCRdb cleaned the public reads at Q25 with fastp, built clones with MiXCR and kept in-frame beta chains. Every entry covers one CDR3 protein and lists the most common genes and DNA from its rows. The sample table lists about 210,000 distinct CDR3 sequences, 25% to 30% of them with a count of one. Over 7.5% of the sample lies in the top ten. The sequenced sample consisted of peripheral blood. The receptors were gathered from a man aged 50 or older with Graves' ophthalmopathy. Donor details come from another sample of the same person, matched by shared clones.

The gene calls are TRBV12-3 or TRBV12-4 and TRBJ2-7, with D perhaps TRBD1 or TRBD2 (5 bases each). There are 15 residues in the CDR3. Deletions cut 6 bases from V and 0 bases from J, with 15 bases between. CDR3 region: CASSVGAGASYEQYF. The CDR3 nucleotides read TGTGCCAGCAGCGTGGGCGCCGGGGCCTCCTACGAGCAGTACTTC.

The gene calls are TRBV29-1 and TRBJ1-2; no reliable D call. Germline values: CDR1 SQVTM, CDR2 ANQGSEA. The CDR3 sequence is 15 residues long. V lost 1 base and J lost 0, with 12 bases in between. The CDR3 loop reads CSVEGTAPSNYGYTF. CDR3 in DNA: TGCAGCGTTGAAGGTACCGCGCCCTCTAACTATGGCTACACCTTC.

Ten or more counts support this clonotype. CDR3 sequence reads: CASSKGTGVGGYTF. The CDR3 coding sequence is TGTGCCAGCAGCAAAGGGACAGGGGTTGGGGGCTACACCTTC. The rearrangement joins TRBV7-2 to TRBJ1-2, with 10 bases matching TRBD1. This CDR3 has 14 residues. CDR1 and CDR2 from the germline V gene are SGHTA and FQGNSA. Trimming cost V 5 bases and J 8 bases; bases outside gene matches: 8.

The V and J genes are TRBV12-3 or TRBV12-4 and TRBJ1-5; D not certain. V shed 2 bases and J shed 0 bases, with 11 bases lying between them. CDR3 size: 16 residues. The CDR3 region has the DNA TGTGCCAGCAGTTTACACGGAGTCTATAGCAATCAGCCCCAGCATTTT. Protein product: CASSLHGVYSNQPQHF.

This clonotype was recorded at least ten times. The V and J genes are TRBV4-1 and TRBJ2-2, with D hard to call. This CDR3 has 14 residues. Deletions cut 0 bases from V and 4 bases from J, with 6 bases between. The germline gives CDR1 MGHRA, CDR2 YSYEKL. The CDR3: CASSQDYSTGELFF. As DNA, the CDR3 is TGCGCCAGCAGCCAAGATTATAGCACCGGGGAGCTGTTTTTT.

In regard to this clonotype: The junction differs from germline at one of its ends, possibly a read error. The chain carries TRBV20-1 and TRBJ2-4, with 9 bases aligning to TRBD1. Germline-derived CDR1 and CDR2 are DFQATT and SNEGSKA (reference sequence). The CDR3 contains 15 residues. CDR3 nucleotide sequence: TGCAGTGCTAACGGACAGGGGATTTGGGGAAACGTTCAGTACTTC. This gives the protein CSANGQGIWGNVQYF.

This clonotype has at least ten counts. V usage is TRBV2 and J usage is TRBJ2-4; D remains ambiguous. The CDR3 extends over 16 amino acids. The germline gives CDR1 SNHLY, CDR2 FYNNEI. Trimming cost V 2 bases and J 0 bases, with 11 bases left between them. The CDR3 spells CASSEIPVLAKNIQYF. In DNA, the CDR3 is TGTGCCAGCAGTGAAATTCCAGTTCTAGCCAAAAACATTCAGTACTTC.

This sequence joins TRBV10-3 and TRBJ1-5; no reliable D call. Germline values: CDR1 ENHRY, CDR2 SYGVKD. The CDR3 loop spans 14 amino acids. V dropped 0 bases and J dropped 4 bases, with 7 bases sitting between them. CDR3 DNA: TGTGCCATCAGTGAGTCAGTCCAGAATCAGCCCCAGCATTTT. This translates into CAISESVQNQPQHF.

V gene TRBV6-5 combines with J gene TRBJ2-7; 14 bases are shared with TRBD2. Germline V gene data show CDR1 as MNHEY and CDR2 as SVGAGI. Trimming took 2 bases from V and 6 from J; bases not matched to a gene: 9. The length of the CDR3 is 17 residues. CDR3: CASSYNRGLAGDFEQYF. DNA of the CDR3: TGTGCCAGCAGTTACAACCGGGGACTAGCGGGAGACTTCGAGCAGTACTTC.

The chain has TRBV20-1 and TRBJ1-1, with unresolved D. V lost 2 bases and J lost 5, with 9 bases in between. Germline CDR1 DFQATT, CDR2 SNEGSKA (reference sequence). This CDR3 comprises 12 residues. CDR3 in amino acids: CSARNSRTEAFF. In nucleotides, the CDR3 is TGCAGTGCTAGAAACAGTCGGACTGAAGCTTTCTTT.

This clonotype has a count of ten or more. The chain is built from TRBV6-5 and TRBJ2-2; possible D gene TRBD1, 5 bases. Between the trimmed V and J ends, which lost 2 bases and 2 bases, there was a span of 9 bases. In germline, CDR1 is MNHEY, CDR2 SVGAGI. This CDR3 is built from 15 residues. Here the CDR3 DNA reads TGTGCCAGCAGTTACGTGACAGAAAACACCGGGGAGCTGTTTTTT. It encodes CASSYVTENTGELFF.

This clonotype was counted many times. The chain recombines TRBV4-3 with TRBJ2-7; possibly TRBD1 or TRBD2 for D (5 bases each). The CDR3 extends over 18 amino acids. Trimming pared 3 bases from V and 5 bases from J, leaving 26 bases between. CDR1 and CDR2 from the germline V gene are LGHNA and YSLEER. This chain's CDR3 is CASSQGVPDSPQGDEQYF. The CDR3 nucleotides are TGCGCCAGCAGCCAGGGGGTTCCCGACAGTCCTCAGGGTGACGAGCAGTACTTC.

The chain recombines TRBV6-1 with TRBJ1-2, with TRBD1 identical over 9 bases. CDR3 length equals 13 residues. Germline V gene data show CDR1 as MNHNS and CDR2 as SASEGT. The ends lost 4 bases at V and 7 bases at J; junction bases unmatched: 4. The CDR3 sequence: CASSGDRAVGYTF. CDR3 coding DNA: TGTGCCAGCAGTGGGGACAGGGCGGTTGGCTACACCTTC.

Many counts were recorded for this clonotype. A much bigger clone sits one base away, suggesting this may be a read error. The chain combines TRBV6-1 with TRBJ1-6; D ambiguous. The germline gives CDR1 MNHNS, CDR2 SASEGT. The CDR3 consists of 13 residues. Trimming left V 4 bases short and J 7 bases short, with 8 bases between. CDR3 protein: CASSGPRNSPLHF. In nucleotides, the CDR3 is TGTGCCAGCAGTGGCCCCCGGAATTCACCCCTCCACTTT.

The sample holds many counts of this clonotype. The CDR3, as DNA: TGTGCCAGCGGGAACAACGGGGGGGTCTACGAGCAGTACTTC. Translating gives CASGNNGGVYEQYF. This chain uses TRBV12-3 or TRBV12-4 with TRBJ2-7, with TRBD2 identical over 8 bases. The CDR3 spans 14 residues. Trimming took 8 bases from V and 3 from J; bases not matched to a gene: 9.

The rearrangement links TRBV6-2 or TRBV6-3 to TRBJ1-1; 8 bases map to TRBD1. This CDR3 comprises 15 residues. Germline lookup yields CDR1 MNHEY and CDR2 SVGEGT. V was clipped by 5 bases and J by 4 bases; unmatched bases: 9. This CDR3 reads CASSNRQGQTTEAFF. The DNA of the CDR3 is TGTGCCAGCAGTAACCGACAGGGGCAAACCACTGAAGCTTTCTTT.

This clonotype was picked up one time. The CDR3 sequence is CASSQGDSFTEAFF. The DNA for the CDR3 is TGTGCCAGCAGCCAAGGGGACAGTTTTACTGAAGCTTTCTTT. The chain uses TRBV6-1 and TRBJ1-1, with 7 bases aligning to TRBD1. CDR3 size: 14 residues. Germline V gene data show CDR1 as MNHNS and CDR2 as SASEGT. With V trimmed by 6 bases and J by 5 bases, 9 bases remained unmatched.

This clonotype was observed at least ten times. V and J are TRBV20-1 and TRBJ1-5; possible D gene TRBD1, 6 bases. The germline gives CDR1 DFQATT, CDR2 SNEGSKA (reference sequence). Trimming removed 1 base from V and 4 bases from J, with 17 bases in between. CDR3 length: 16 amino acids. CDR3 sequence: CSARVPTGRGNQPQHF. The CDR3 nucleotides are TGCAGTGCTAGAGTCCCGACAGGTAGGGGGAATCAGCCCCAGCATTTT.

The rearrangement links TRBV27 to TRBJ2-7, with 10 bases aligning to TRBD1. V lost 7 bases, J lost 2 bases, and 2 bases stayed unmatched. There are 13 residues in the CDR3. The germline V gene encodes CDR1 MNHEY and CDR2 SMNVEV (reference sequence). The CDR3 DNA sequence: TGTGCCAGCATAGGGACAGGGGCCTACGAGCAGTACTTC. Its protein is CASIGTGAYEQYF.

This clonotype was seen just once. V usage is TRBV7-2 and J usage is TRBJ1-1; D is unresolved. Trimming removed 2 bases from V and 4 bases from J, with 14 bases in between. CDR3 length: 15 residues. Per germline, CDR1 SGHTA and CDR2 FQGNSA. The DNA for the CDR3 is TGTGCCAGCAGCTTATCGGGTACTCTGAGCACTGAAGCTTTCTTT. This gives the protein CASSLSGTLSTEAFF.

This clonotype was found many times. V is TRBV12-3 or TRBV12-4 and J is TRBJ2-7; 7 nucleotides match TRBD1. This CDR3 region has 15 residues. Trimming cost V 3 bases and J 2 bases; bases outside gene matches: 7. CDR3 residues: CASSFQTGIAYEQYF. In DNA, the CDR3 is TGTGCCAGCAGTTTCCAGACAGGGATCGCCTACGAGCAGTACTTC.